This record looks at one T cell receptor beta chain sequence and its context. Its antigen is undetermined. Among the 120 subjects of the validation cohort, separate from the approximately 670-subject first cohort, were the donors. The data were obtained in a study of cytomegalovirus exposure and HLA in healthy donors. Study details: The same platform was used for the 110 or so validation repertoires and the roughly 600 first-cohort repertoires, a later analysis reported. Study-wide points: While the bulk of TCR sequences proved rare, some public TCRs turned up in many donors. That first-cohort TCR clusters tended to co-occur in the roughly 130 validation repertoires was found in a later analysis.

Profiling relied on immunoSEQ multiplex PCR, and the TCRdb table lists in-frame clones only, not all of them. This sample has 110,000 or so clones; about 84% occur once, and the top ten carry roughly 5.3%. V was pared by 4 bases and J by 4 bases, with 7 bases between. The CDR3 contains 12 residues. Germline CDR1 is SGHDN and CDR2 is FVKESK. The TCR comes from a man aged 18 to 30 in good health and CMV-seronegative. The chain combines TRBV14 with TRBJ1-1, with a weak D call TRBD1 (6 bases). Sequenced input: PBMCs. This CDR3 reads CASSPQGTEAFF. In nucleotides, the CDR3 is TGTGCCAGCAGCCCACAGGGCACTGAAGCTTTCTTT.